The 25 T cell receptor beta chains presented below share a single source sample, sequenced in a study of OX40 agonist ivuxolimab in advanced cancers. The table came from immunoSEQ multiplex PCR; TCRdb's copy has only in-frame clones and leaves some out. Of roughly 75,000 clones in the sample, 85% to 90% were seen once. The material sequenced was CD4+ or CD8+ T cells sorted from blood, taken in a trial of the OX40 agonist ivuxolimab. These receptors were obtained from an adult with an advanced solid tumor such as melanoma, head and neck, liver or kidney cancer.

V usage is TRBV2 and J usage is TRBJ2-2, with 11 bases identical to TRBD2. The CDR3 spans 16 residues. With 4 bases clipped from V and 2 bases from J, the junction kept 3 bases outside the gene matches. CDR1 and CDR2 (germline): SNHLY, FYNNEI. CDR3 region: CASSGLAGYNTGELFF. The CDR3 bases are TGTGCCAGCAGTGGACTAGCGGGATATAACACCGGGGAGCTGTTTTTT.

The gene calls are TRBV6-6 and TRBJ1-1; possible D gene TRBD1, 5 bases. Germline CDR1 and CDR2: MNHNY and SVGAGI (reference sequence). The CDR3 consists of 13 residues. The V and J ends lost 5 bases and 11 bases respectively, with 18 bases between them. The CDR3 bases are TGTGCCAGCAGTCGACTAGGGACGCTGCGGGCTTTCTTT. Translated: CASSRLGTLRAFF.

The chain is built from TRBV6-5 and TRBJ2-5; TRBD1 might be the D (6 bases). With the DNA end fitting TRBJ2-7 better, the J assignment may be wrong. Germline-derived CDR1 and CDR2 are MNHEY and SVGAGI. CDR3 size: 15 residues. This CDR3 reads CASSYAPGHTYEQYF. CDR3 bases: TGTGCCAGCAGTTACGCACCGGGACACACCTACGAGCAGTACTTC.

The chain combines TRBV4-2 with TRBJ1-2; D remains ambiguous. The CDR3 loop spans 17 amino acids. Trimming shortened V by 0 bases and J by 0 bases, and 14 bases separated the two germline ends. Germline CDR1 reads LGHNA; CDR2 reads YNFKEQ. The CDR3 bases are TGTGCCAGCAGCCAAGATCAGGACCGCCTGTCTAACTATGGCTACACCTTC. Protein: CASSQDQDRLSNYGYTF.

J is TRBJ1-1 and V is TRBV7-6; TRBD1 matches at 7 bases. The germline gives CDR1 SGHVS, CDR2 FNYEAQ. With 4 bases clipped from V and 8 bases from J, the junction kept 7 bases outside the gene matches. The CDR3 is 13 residues long. The DNA for the CDR3 is TGTGCCAGCAGCTCCGGACAGGCGACGGAAGCTTTCTTT. Translating it yields CASSSGQATEAFF.

This clone was seen just once. This chain connects TRBV5-1 to TRBJ2-7, with TRBD1 identical over 8 bases. Per germline, CDR1 SGHRS and CDR2 YFSETQ. J lost 5 bases, V lost 3 bases, and 13 bases had no gene match. The CDR3 totals 16 residues. CDR3 sequence reads: CASSSWGLDRAHEQYF. As DNA, the CDR3 is TGCGCCAGCAGCTCGTGGGGTCTGGACAGGGCACACGAGCAGTACTTC.

The gene calls are TRBV5-7 and TRBJ2-7, with D maybe TRBD2 (5 bases). TRBV5-7 is filed as an ORF, its function uncertain. This CDR3 has 13 amino acids. Trimming stripped 6 bases from V and 2 bases from J, with 12 bases between. CDR3 amino acids: CASTTGETYEQYF. The DNA for the CDR3 is TGTGCCAGCACTACCGGGGAGACCTACGAGCAGTACTTC.

This chain connects TRBV10-2 to TRBJ2-5, with 9 positions matching TRBD2. V dropped 7 bases and J dropped 5; count of bases not matched to a gene: 8. Per the germline V gene, CDR1 is WSHSY and CDR2 is SAAADI. The CDR3 extends over 14 amino acids. The CDR3 DNA reads TGCGCCAGCACTGGCGGGGGGGCGAGGGAGACCCAGTACTTC. Translated, it gives CASTGGGARETQYF.

In this sample, this clone turned up once. This rearrangement joins TRBV7-2 to TRBJ2-2, with 9 bases matching TRBD2. Germline values: CDR1 SGHTA, CDR2 FQGNSA. There are 15 residues in the CDR3. V was clipped by 1 base and J by 6 bases; unmatched bases: 3. The CDR3 sequence is CASSLVTSGSGELFF. DNA of the CDR3: TGTGCCAGCAGCTTAGTGACTAGCGGCTCCGGGGAGCTGTTTTTT.

The chain combines TRBV28 with TRBJ2-4; maybe TRBD1 (5 bases). The CDR3 loop spans 15 amino acids. Germline CDR1 MDHEN, CDR2 SYDVKM. Trimming took 3 bases from V and 9 from J, leaving 18 bases between them. The CDR3 here is CASSLGPVQDLIQYF. DNA for the CDR3: TGTGCCAGCAGTTTGGGGCCTGTTCAGGACCTCATTCAGTACTTC.

The chain has TRBV30 and TRBJ1-3, with D unclear. Germline values: CDR1 GTSNPN, CDR2 SVGIG (reference sequence). The V end lost 3 bases, the J end lost 4 bases, and 10 bases lay between the germline ends. This CDR3 is 13 amino acids long. CDR3 nucleotide sequence: TGTGCCTGGAGCGCACACCCCGGAAACACCATATATTTT. Translated: CAWSAHPGNTIYF.

The chain recombines TRBV19 with TRBJ1-1; D may be TRBD1 (6 bases). V lost 4 bases, J lost 3 bases, and 9 bases lay in between. Germline V gene sequence: CDR1 LNHDA, CDR2 SQIVND (reference sequence). The CDR3 spans 13 residues. CDR3 protein: CASSTGAHTEAFF. In DNA form, the CDR3 reads TGTGCCAGTAGTACAGGGGCGCACACTGAAGCTTTCTTT.

The chain has TRBV29-1 and TRBJ2-2; D gene unclear. Trimming took 5 bases from V and 4 from J, leaving 11 bases between them. CDR1 and CDR2 from the germline V gene are SQVTM and ANQGSEA. The CDR3 totals 13 residues. The CDR3 loop is CSVISPGTGELFF. The CDR3 bases are TGCAGCGTTATATCACCGGGCACCGGGGAGCTGTTTTTT.

The V gene is TRBV4-1, the J gene TRBJ2-4; 15 bases line up with TRBD2. The V gene's germline CDR1 is MGHRA and CDR2 YSYEKL. The V and J ends lost 4 bases and 4 bases, in that order; junction bases with no gene match: 5. The CDR3 totals 17 residues. CDR3 loop: CASSPGLAGGGKNIQYF. CDR3 nucleotide sequence: TGCGCCAGCAGCCCGGGACTAGCGGGAGGAGGAAAAAACATTCAGTACTTC.

The chain couples TRBV29-1 to TRBJ1-3; D possibly corresponds to TRBD1 (5 bases). The CDR3 loop spans 16 amino acids. Germline lookup yields CDR1 SQVTM and CDR2 ANQGSEA. V was shortened by 4 bases and J by 0 bases, with 16 bases between the two germline ends. The CDR3 loop reads CSVGDTGRISGNTIYF. In nucleotides, the CDR3 is TGCAGCGTTGGGGATACGGGACGGATCTCTGGAAACACCATATATTTT.

The CDR3 DNA reads TGCGCCAGCAGTCACCCCGGGGCTCTAAACACCGGGGAGCTGTTTTTT. Its protein is CASSHPGALNTGELFF. This chain joins TRBV23-1 and TRBJ2-2, with D perhaps being TRBD1 or TRBD2 (5 bases each). TRBV23-1 is recorded as an ORF, its role being uncertain. There are 16 residues in the CDR3. The ends were cut back, 3 bases at V and 2 bases at J, with 13 bases in the middle.

The chain is built from TRBV5-1 and TRBJ2-3; D unclear. V lost 2 bases, J lost 0 bases, and 1 base lay in between. The CDR3 totals 12 residues. Germline lookup yields CDR1 SGHRS and CDR2 YFSETQ. The DNA of the CDR3 is TGCGCCAGCAGCTTTAGCACAGATACGCAGTATTTT. It encodes CASSFSTDTQYF.

This chain connects TRBV9 to TRBJ2-1; the D gene is possibly TRBD1 (6 bases). Trimming stripped 4 bases from V and 0 bases from J, with 17 bases between. Looked up from germline, CDR1 is SGDLS and CDR2 is YYNGEE. The CDR3 totals 17 residues. CDR3 coding DNA: TGTGCCAGCAGCCCCAGGGGAGCTGATAGCTCCTACAATGAGCAGTTCTTC. Amino acid sequence: CASSPRGADSSYNEQFF.

Notes on this clone: A much larger clone differs from this one at a single base, so this may be a read error. J is TRBJ1-1 and V is TRBV7-6; D call uncertain. V was clipped by 2 bases and J by 0 bases, with 4 bases between them. Germline values: CDR1 SGHVS, CDR2 FNYEAQ. This CDR3 has 13 residues. The CDR3 here is CASSLQVNTEAFF. CDR3 sequence (DNA): TGTGCCAGCAGCTTACAGGTGAACACTGAAGCTTTCTTT. Complete variable domain (other parts from reference TRBV7-6 and TRBJ1-1): GAGVSQSPRYKVTKRGQDVALRCDPISGHVSLYWYRQALGQGPEFLTYFNYEAQQDKSGLPNDRFSAERPEGSISTLTIQRTEQRDSAMYRCASSLQVNTEAFFGQGTRLTVV.

The chain links TRBV6-1 to TRBJ2-3; perhaps D is TRBD1 or TRBD2 (5 bases each). CDR1 is MNHNS, CDR2 SASEGT, per germline. The CDR3 totals 14 residues. Trimming left V 6 bases short and J 0 bases short, with 10 bases between. The CDR3: CASSGASSTDTQYF. The CDR3 nucleotides are TGTGCCAGCAGCGGGGCCTCTAGCACAGATACGCAGTATTTT.

The rearrangement uses TRBV6-5 and TRBJ2-1; D unclear. This CDR3 has 15 amino acids. In germline, CDR1 is MNHEY, CDR2 SVGAGI. Trimming pared 0 bases from V and 5 bases from J, leaving 11 bases between. CDR3 residues: CASSYSRLGNNEQFF. The CDR3 DNA sequence: TGTGCCAGCAGTTACTCGAGGCTAGGTAACAATGAGCAGTTCTTC.

This chain connects TRBV4-1 to TRBJ1-2; 9 bases are a match to TRBD1. This CDR3 has 16 residues. J gave up 3 bases and V 0 bases, and 5 bases lay outside the gene matches. The V gene's germline CDR1 is MGHRA and CDR2 YSYEKL. The DNA for the CDR3 is TGCGCCAGCAGCCAAGATATGGACAGGGGTTACTATGGCTACACCTTC. Translation gives CASSQDMDRGYYGYTF.

This sequence joins TRBV7-9 and TRBJ1-3, with a weak D call TRBD1 (6 bases). Germline loops: CDR1 SEHNR, CDR2 FQNEAQ (reference sequence). This CDR3 region has 14 residues. V was trimmed by 2 bases and J by 6 bases, leaving 11 bases between them. The CDR3 loop is CASSLSRGENTIYF. The CDR3 DNA sequence: TGTGCCAGCAGCTTATCCAGGGGCGAAAACACCATATATTTT.

This chain uses TRBV9 with TRBJ2-5; D is possibly TRBD1 or TRBD2 (7 bases each). The CDR3 contains 16 residues. V was shortened by 3 bases and J by 3 bases, with 18 bases between the two germline ends. The germline V gene encodes CDR1 SGDLS and CDR2 YYNGEE. CDR3 bases: TGTGCCAGCAGCGGCGGGGGACAGATGCTCAAAGAGACCCAGTACTTC. This encodes CASSGGGQMLKETQYF. Based on the CDR3 plus reference TRBV9 and TRBJ2-5, the full variable domain is DSGVTQTPKHLITATGQRVTLRCSPRSGDLSVYWYQQSLDQGLQFLIQYYNGEERAKGNILERFSAQQFPDLHSELNLSSLELGDSALYFCASSGGGQMLKETQYFGPGTRLLVL.

The V gene is TRBV19, the J gene TRBJ2-1; maybe TRBD1 (6 bases). CDR1 LNHDA and CDR2 SQIVND come from the germline V gene (reference sequence). Trimming pared 8 bases from V and 1 base from J, leaving 12 bases between. This CDR3 has 14 residues. CDR3 DNA: TGTGCCAGTCAGGGGTGGGGATCCTACAATGAGCAGTTCTTC. Protein: CASQGWGSYNEQFF.